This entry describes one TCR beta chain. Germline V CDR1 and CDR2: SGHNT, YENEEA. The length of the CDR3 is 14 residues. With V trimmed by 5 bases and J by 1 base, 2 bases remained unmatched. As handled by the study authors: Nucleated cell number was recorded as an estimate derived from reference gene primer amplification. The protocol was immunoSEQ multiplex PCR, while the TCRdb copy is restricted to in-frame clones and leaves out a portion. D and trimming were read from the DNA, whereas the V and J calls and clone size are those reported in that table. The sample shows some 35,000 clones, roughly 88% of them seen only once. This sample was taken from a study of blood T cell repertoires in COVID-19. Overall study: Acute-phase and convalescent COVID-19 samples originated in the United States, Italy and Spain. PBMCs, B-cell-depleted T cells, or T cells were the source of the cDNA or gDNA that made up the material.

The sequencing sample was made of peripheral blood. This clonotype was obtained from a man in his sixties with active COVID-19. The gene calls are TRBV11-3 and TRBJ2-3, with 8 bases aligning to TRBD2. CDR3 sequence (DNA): TGTGCCAGCAGCCGGCGGGAGGGCACAGATACGCAGTATTTT. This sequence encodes CASSRREGTDTQYF. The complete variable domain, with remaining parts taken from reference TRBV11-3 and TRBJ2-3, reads EAGVVQSPRYKIIEKKQPVAFWCNPISGHNTLYWYLQNLGQGPELLIRYENEEAVDDSQLPKDRFSAERLKGVDSTLKIQPAELGDSAVYLCASSRREGTDTQYFGPGTRLTVL.